This entry concerns a single T cell receptor beta chain. Its target is unknown. This sample stems from a study of cytomegalovirus exposure and HLA in healthy donors. Study-wide context: Earlier work reported 117 million unique TCR beta sequences from about 180 million T cells.

Broader study findings: Within the data, a cluster of highly shared sequence variants was likely a sequencing artifact. As confirmed in vitro, three CMV-associated chains were specific for CMV antigens. There were some public TCRs occurring in many donors, but most TCR sequences were rare.

The PCR used 60 Vbeta and 13 Jbeta primers. Clones were sequenced by immunoSEQ multiplex PCR, and TCRdb holds only the in-frame ones, with some missing. The sample carries approximately 170,000 clones, around 75% recorded once. Germline V gene data show CDR1 as ENHRY and CDR2 as SYGVKD. This CDR3 is 12 amino acids long. The V end was cut by 9 bases, the J end by 4 bases, with 10 bases between. The chain combines TRBV10-3 with TRBJ1-3; D not resolved. Sequenced material: PBMCs. The source is a human donor in good health. CDR3 DNA sequence: TGTGCCATAGAGAGGCCCGGAAACACCATATATTTT. It is translated as CAIERPGNTIYF.